The T cell receptor (beta chain) described here comes from a study of blood T cell repertoires in COVID-19. The wider study: The United States, Italy and Spain supplied acute and convalescent COVID-19 samples.

The ends lost 11 bases at V and 6 bases at J; junction bases unmatched: 14. The germline V gene has CDR1 LNHDA and CDR2 SQIVND (reference sequence). This CDR3 has 14 amino acids. Clones were sequenced by immunoSEQ multiplex PCR, and TCRdb holds only the in-frame ones, with some missing. Found here are 84,000 or so clones, around four fifths of them singletons; the top ten hold 30% to 45%. This clone turned up a few times. The source of this sequence is a man older than 75 with active or convalescent COVID-19. Sample: peripheral blood. The gene calls are TRBV19 and TRBJ1-1; 8 bases match TRBD1. The CDR3 bases are TGTGCCTGTACTAGGAGACAGGGGTATCCTGAAGCTTTCTTT. Its protein is CACTRRQGYPEAFF.